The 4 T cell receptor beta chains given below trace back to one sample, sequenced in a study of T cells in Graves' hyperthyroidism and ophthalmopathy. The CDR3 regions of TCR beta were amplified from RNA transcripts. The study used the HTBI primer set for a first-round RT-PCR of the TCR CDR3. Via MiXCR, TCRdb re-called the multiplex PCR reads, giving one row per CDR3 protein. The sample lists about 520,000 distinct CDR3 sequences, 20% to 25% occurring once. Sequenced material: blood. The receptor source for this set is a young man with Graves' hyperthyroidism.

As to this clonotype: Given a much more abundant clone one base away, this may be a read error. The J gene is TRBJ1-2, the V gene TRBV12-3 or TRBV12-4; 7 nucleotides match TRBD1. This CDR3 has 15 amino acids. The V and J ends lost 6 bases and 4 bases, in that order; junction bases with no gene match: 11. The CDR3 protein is CASRTGDSILYGYTF. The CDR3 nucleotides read TGTGCCAGCAGAACAGGGGACTCAATCCTCTATGGCTACACCTTC.

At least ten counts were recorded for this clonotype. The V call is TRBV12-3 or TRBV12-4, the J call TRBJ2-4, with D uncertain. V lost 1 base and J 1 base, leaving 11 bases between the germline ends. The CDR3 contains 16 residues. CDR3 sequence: CASSLVTAWAKNIQYF. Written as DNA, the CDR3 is TGTGCCAGCAGTTTAGTAACAGCCTGGGCCAAAAACATTCAGTACTTC.

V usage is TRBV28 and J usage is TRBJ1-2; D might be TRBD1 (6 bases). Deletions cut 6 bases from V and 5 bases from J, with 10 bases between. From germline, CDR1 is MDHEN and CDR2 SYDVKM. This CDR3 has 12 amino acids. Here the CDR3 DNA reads TGTGCCAGCAGGGGCGGACAGTATGGCTACACCTTC. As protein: CASRGGQYGYTF.

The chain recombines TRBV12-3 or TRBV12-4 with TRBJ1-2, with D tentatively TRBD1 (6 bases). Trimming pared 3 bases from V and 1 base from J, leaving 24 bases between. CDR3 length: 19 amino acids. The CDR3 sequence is CASSFSPVGRGPLNYGYTF. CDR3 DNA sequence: TGTGCCAGCAGTTTTTCCCCCGTGGGTCGGGGGCCGCTTAACTATGGCTACACCTTC.